This entry lists 23 T cell receptor beta chains sequenced from one sample in a study of low-dose radiotherapy and immunotherapy resistance in tumors. First-strand cDNA used TRAV- and TRBV-specific primers, covering alpha and beta chains. Amplification of TCRs used a constant-region primer and V-primer adapter for around 20 PCR cycles. Using its own MiXCR run on the reads, TCRdb lists one record per CDR3 protein. Of under 15,000 distinct CDR3 sequences in the sample, about three fifths were seen once. These receptors were collected from a human donor with advanced metastatic prostate, ovarian, gallbladder or colorectal cancer (not recorded which). This table probably holds off-target reads from a library built for another chain.

The rearrangement uses TRBV12-3 or TRBV12-4 and TRBJ2-7; D not resolved. V was trimmed by 5 bases and J by 3 bases, leaving 8 bases between them. The CDR3 covers 12 residues. In DNA, the CDR3 is TGTGCCAGCAGTGTCGTGATCTACGAGCAGTACTTC. As protein: CASSVVIYEQYF.

V is TRBV6-6 and J is TRBJ2-3; D might be TRBD1 or TRBD2, each matching 6 bases. CDR3 length: 17 amino acids. CDR1 and CDR2 from the germline V gene are MNHNY and SVGAGI (reference sequence). The V end was cut by 6 bases, the J end by 2 bases, with 21 bases between. The CDR3 nucleotides are TGTGCCAGCAGACCCCCCTTAATGGAGGGGGTCACAGATACGCAGTATTTT. It encodes CASRPPLMEGVTDTQYF.

This clonotype was recorded a few times. V and J are TRBV5-6 and TRBJ1-3; the D is unclear. The CDR3 covers 16 residues. CDR1 and CDR2 from the germline V gene are SGHDT and YYEEEE. V was trimmed by 3 bases and J by 3 bases, leaving 16 bases between them. CDR3 coding DNA: TGTGCCAGCAGCTCGAGAGAGGTCGGGCTTGGAAACACCATATATTTT. It is translated as CASSSREVGLGNTIYF.

The chain employs TRBV6-2 or TRBV6-3 and TRBJ2-7, with 7 bases aligning to TRBD1. Germline V gives CDR1 MNHEY, CDR2 SVGEGT. V lost 5 bases and J lost 0; bases outside the gene matches: 4. The CDR3 loop spans 14 amino acids. The CDR3 bases are TGTGCCAGCAGTCCAGGGGACAGCTCCTACGAGCAGTACTTC. This codes for CASSPGDSSYEQYF.

The chain combines TRBV3-1 with TRBJ2-5, with 9 bases matching TRBD2. The CDR3 has 17 amino acids. With V trimmed by 1 base and J by 2 bases, 8 bases remained unmatched. Germline CDR1 reads LGHDT; CDR2 reads YNNKEL (reference sequence). CDR3 protein: CASSQGATSGVQETQYF. CDR3 in DNA: TGTGCCAGCAGCCAAGGTGCGACTAGCGGAGTTCAAGAGACCCAGTACTTC.

The chain joins TRBV5-6 to TRBJ2-7; D possibly corresponds to TRBD1 (6 bases). CDR3 length: 13 amino acids. With 0 bases removed from V and 5 bases from J, the gap between germline ends came to 9 bases. Germline values: CDR1 SGHDT, CDR2 YYEEEE. In DNA form, the CDR3 reads TGTGCCAGCAGCTTGGTGGACAGCCACGAGCAGTACTTC. Protein product: CASSLVDSHEQYF.

The V gene is TRBV6-2 or TRBV6-3, the J gene TRBJ2-1, with TRBD1 as a possible D gene (5 bases). Per the germline V gene, CDR1 is MNHEY and CDR2 is SVGEGT. Trimming stripped 6 bases from V and 2 bases from J, with 14 bases between. CDR3 size: 15 residues. In DNA form, the CDR3 reads TGTGCCAGCAGATCAACAGGCCAACCCTACAATGAGCAGTTCTTC. Its protein product is CASRSTGQPYNEQFF.

The genes are TRBV2 and TRBJ2-2; D is unclear. Germline V gene lookup returns CDR1 SNHLY and CDR2 FYNNEI. The V gene lost 4 bases and the J gene lost 2 bases, with 11 bases spanning the gap. This CDR3 has 15 amino acids. The CDR3 coding sequence is TGTGCCAGCAGTGCACTGGCTCATAACACCGGGGAGCTGTTTTTT. This codes for CASSALAHNTGELFF.

This clonotype was recorded a few times. This chain connects TRBV5-4 to TRBJ2-1; 7 bases are shared with TRBD2. Germline CDR1 and CDR2: SGHNT and YYREEE (reference sequence). This CDR3 comprises 15 residues. With V trimmed by 4 bases and J by 5 bases, 9 bases remained unmatched. In nucleotides, the CDR3 is TGTGCCAGCAGCAGGCAGGGCGGGAGTGACAATGAGCAGTTCTTC. It translates to CASSRQGGSDNEQFF.

The J gene is TRBJ2-7, the V gene TRBV20-1; TRBD1 aligns across 9 bases. The V and J ends lost 3 bases and 0 bases, in that order; junction bases with no gene match: 6. Germline V lookup: CDR1 DFQATT, CDR2 SNEGSKA (reference sequence). The length of the CDR3 is 15 residues. In nucleotides, the CDR3 is TGCAGTGCTAGTGAGTCGGGACAGGGCTCCTACGAGCAGTACTTC. It specifies CSASESGQGSYEQYF.

This clonotype was picked up a small number of times. The V and J genes are TRBV29-1 and TRBJ2-7; TRBD1 aligns across 8 bases. This CDR3 has 12 residues. J lost 3 bases, V lost 6 bases, and 4 bases had no gene match. Germline CDR1 SQVTM, CDR2 ANQGSEA. DNA of the CDR3: TGCAGCGTCGCCGGGACAGGCTACGAGCAGTACTTC. This gives the protein CSVAGTGYEQYF.

This rearrangement joins TRBV12-3 or TRBV12-4 to TRBJ2-1; 12 positions match TRBD2. The CDR3 extends over 16 amino acids. J was trimmed by 8 bases and V by 1 base; bases with no gene match: 6. The CDR3 is CASSLGLAGGEDEQFF. The CDR3 DNA reads as TGTGCCAGCAGTTTAGGGCTAGCGGGAGGGGAGGATGAGCAGTTCTTC.

This chain joins TRBV4-3 and TRBJ2-2; 13 positions agree with TRBD2. The CDR3 sequence is 16 residues long. The J segment lost 6 bases and the V segment lost 3 bases, leaving 4 bases of the junction unmatched. From germline, CDR1 is LGHNA and CDR2 YSLEER. The CDR3 here is CASSQLTSGRSGELFF. CDR3 nucleotides: TGCGCCAGCAGCCAGTTGACTAGCGGGAGGTCCGGGGAGCTGTTTTTT.

The J gene is TRBJ1-1, the V gene TRBV5-1; TRBD1 matches at 8 bases. The CDR3 runs 15 residues. Germline CDR1 is SGHRS and CDR2 is YFSETQ. The V and J ends lost 3 bases and 4 bases, in that order; junction bases with no gene match: 8. The CDR3 region has the DNA TGCGCCAGCAGCTCCGGGACAGGTTCGAGCACTGAAGCTTTCTTT. Translation: CASSSGTGSSTEAFF.

This chain uses TRBV4-2 with TRBJ1-1; D might be TRBD1 (5 bases). The germline V gene encodes CDR1 LGHNA and CDR2 YNFKEQ. Trimming stripped 0 bases from V and 5 bases from J, with 13 bases between. The CDR3 totals 15 residues. CDR3 nucleotide sequence: TGTGCCAGCAGCCAAGATCATGGGGGATGGACTGAAGCTTTCTTT. Its protein is CASSQDHGGWTEAFF.

The chain combines TRBV6-2 or TRBV6-3 with TRBJ2-6, with unresolved D. Germline V CDR1 and CDR2: MNHEY, SVGEGT. V dropped 5 bases and J dropped 0 bases, with 8 bases sitting between them. The CDR3 length is 15 residues. DNA of the CDR3: TGTGCCAGCAGTGAAAAGAGCTCTGGGGCCAACGTCCTGACTTTC. It codes for CASSEKSSGANVLTF.

This rearrangement joins TRBV4-3 to TRBJ1-4, with TRBD1 identical over 7 bases. Per germline, CDR1 LGHNA and CDR2 YSLEER. J lost 6 bases, V lost 3 bases, and 10 bases had no gene match. CDR3 length equals 16 residues. The CDR3 here is CASSHQQGRGDEKLFF. CDR3 in DNA: TGCGCCAGCAGCCACCAACAGGGGCGCGGAGATGAAAAACTGTTTTTT.

The chain is built from TRBV24-1 and TRBJ2-2; 10 bases agree with TRBD1. The length of the CDR3 is 18 residues. CDR1 and CDR2 (germline): KGHDR, SFDVKD. With V trimmed by 1 base and J by 0 bases, 4 bases remained unmatched. The CDR3 protein is CATSDLGTGEANTGELFF. The CDR3 region has the DNA TGTGCCACCAGTGATTTAGGGACAGGGGAAGCGAACACCGGGGAGCTGTTTTTT.

The chain joins TRBV28 to TRBJ2-1; D tentatively fits TRBD1 or TRBD2 (6 bases each). Trimming shortened V by 7 bases and J by 2 bases, and 15 bases separated the two germline ends. The CDR3 has 15 amino acids. Germline V gene data show CDR1 as MDHEN and CDR2 as SYDVKM. CDR3 loop: CASTPGGRTYNEQFF. The CDR3 DNA follows: TGTGCCAGCACCCCTGGGGGGCGCACCTACAATGAGCAGTTCTTC.

The chain links TRBV4-2 to TRBJ1-3; D gene uncertain. CDR3 length: 16 residues. Germline assignment: CDR1 LGHNA and CDR2 YNFKEQ. Trimming cost V 1 base and J 0 bases, with 10 bases left between them. CDR3 in DNA: TGTGCCAGCAGCCAAGTAGGCGTTAACTCTGGAAACACCATATATTTT. Amino acid sequence: CASSQVGVNSGNTIYF.

The chain has TRBV7-8 and TRBJ2-5; 7 bases fit TRBD1. Germline V lookup: CDR1 SGHVS, CDR2 FQNEAQ. The CDR3 loop spans 13 amino acids. Losses at the gene ends were 5 bases for V and 3 bases for J; bases not matched to a gene: 3. The CDR3 DNA reads TGTGCCAGCAGCAGGGGGCTAAAAGAGACCCAGTACTTC. Translating it yields CASSRGLKETQYF.

The gene calls are TRBV20-1 and TRBJ1-5; TRBD1 matches at 8 bases. The CDR3 covers 15 residues. V lost 6 bases to trimming and J lost 3 bases; unmatched junction nucleotides: 10. The germline V gene encodes CDR1 DFQATT and CDR2 SNEGSKA (reference sequence). In DNA form, the CDR3 reads TGCAGTGCCGGGACAGGAGCAAATCTCAATCAGCCCCAGCATTTT. Translating it yields CSAGTGANLNQPQHF.

The chain recombines TRBV29-1 with TRBJ2-7; 7 nucleotides match TRBD2. The CDR3 runs to 14 residues. CDR1 is SQVTM and CDR2 is ANQGSEA in the germline V gene. V gave up 1 base and J gave up 2 bases; unmatched junction bases: 5. The CDR3 nucleotides read TGCAGCGTTGAAGGTCTGGCGGGAGCCTACGAGCAGTACTTC. As protein: CSVEGLAGAYEQYF.